These T cell receptor beta chains were read from a single sample in a study of Ad26.COV2.S vaccination and SARS-CoV-2 variants. Method: immunoSEQ multiplex PCR; TCRdb's copy keeps in-frame clones and lacks some. The repertoire holds 300,000 to 400,000 clones, with 70% to 90% as singletons. The specimen was peripheral blood, collected in a trial of Ad26.COV2.S vaccine versus placebo. These receptor sequences come from a person aged 18-60 years who received the Ad26.COV2.S COVID-19 vaccine or a placebo. CDR3s include the opening cysteine and the closing phenylalanine or tryptophan. A D gene is named only where the DNA matches it firmly. Clone size appears in some rows only: once, few, many, or a class for an expanded clone.

CDR3 length | J gene | clone size | D gene | V gene | CDR3 DNA | CDR3 protein
19 | TRBJ2-7 | - | - | TRBV15 | TGTGCCACCAGCAGAGAAGGCAGCTGGCGGGACAAATACTCCTACGAGCAGTACTTC | CATSREGSWRDKYSYEQYF
14 | TRBJ1-2 | - | - | TRBV7-2 | TGTGCCAGCAGCTTATATCTCTCGATCTATGGCTACACCTTC | CASSLYLSIYGYTF
15 | TRBJ2-2 | - | - | TRBV5-1 | TGCGCCAGCAGCTTGGTACTTGGTGACACCGGGGAGCTGTTTTTT | CASSLVLGDTGELFF
16 | TRBJ2-7 | - | TRBD1 | TRBV5-8 | TGTGCCAGCAGCCTGGGATCAGGACAGGGGGCTCTCGAGCAGTACTTC | CASSLGSGQGALEQYF
13 | TRBJ1-5 | - | - | TRBV20-1 | TGCAGTGCTAGTTTGGAGAACTGGCAGCCCCAGCATTTT | CSASLENWQPQHF
15 | TRBJ1-1 | - | - | TRBV15 | TGTGCCACCAGCAGAGATCCCCGAGGGAACACTGAAGCTTTCTTT | CATSRDPRGNTEAFF
15 | TRBJ1-2 | - | - | TRBV7-2 | TGTGCCAGCAGCGTACTGGTTGGGCAGGGATCTGGCTACACCTTC | CASSVLVGQGSGYTF
19 | TRBJ2-5 | - | TRBD2 | TRBV4-2 | TGTGCCAGCAGCCAATGGTTAGCGGGGGGCGGAGGGTCTGGGGAGACCCAGTACTTC | CASSQWLAGGGGSGETQYF
15 | TRBJ1-2 | - | TRBD1 | TRBV5-4 | TGTGCCAGCAGCGTAGGGACAGGGGGGTTAGGTGGCTACACCTTC | CASSVGTGGLGGYTF
15 | TRBJ2-5 | - | - | TRBV7-3 | TGTGCCAGCAGCTTAGTGCCAGGGTCAACGGAGACCCAGTACTTC | CASSLVPGSTETQYF
15 | TRBJ1-3 | - | TRBD1 | TRBV11-3 | TGTGCCAGCAGCTGGACAGGGGGCACTGGAAACACCATATATTTT | CASSWTGGTGNTIYF
12 | TRBJ1-1 | once | TRBD1 | TRBV5-1 | TGCGCCAGCAGCCTTACAGGGGTGGAGGCTTTCTTT | CASSLTGVEAFF
15 | TRBJ2-1 | - | - | TRBV21-1 | TGTGCCAGCAGCACGACAGGCTGGCCCTACAATGAGCAGTTCTTC | CASSTTGWPYNEQFF
14 | TRBJ1-5 | - | TRBD1 | TRBV5-4 | TGTGCCAGCAGCTCACAGGGGCGAAATCAGCCCCAGCATTTT | CASSSQGRNQPQHF
13 | TRBJ2-2 | - | - | TRBV11-2 | TGTGCCAGCAGCGGGCGACTAGCCGGGGAGCTGTTTTTT | CASSGRLAGELFF
14 | TRBJ2-7 | - | TRBD2 | TRBV9 | TGTGCCAGCAGCCAGACTAGCGGGGAGGTCGAGCAGTACTTC | CASSQTSGEVEQYF
17 | TRBJ2-1 | - | - | TRBV5-1 | TGCGCCAGCAGCTTGGATTGGAGGCAGGGGTCCTACAATGAGCAGTTCTTC | CASSLDWRQGSYNEQFF
13 | TRBJ1-5 | - | TRBD1 | TRBV5-5 | TGTGCCAGCAGCCCGACAGGGAGTCAGCCCCAGCATTTT | CASSPTGSQPQHF
14 | TRBJ1-3 | - | - | TRBV6-1 | TGTGCCAGCAGTGAAATCCGCTCTGGAAACACCATATATTTT | CASSEIRSGNTIYF
16 | TRBJ2-3 | - | - | TRBV11-1 | TGTGCCAGCAGCCCTCTCTTAGGACGCAGCCCAGATACGCAGTATTTT | CASSPLLGRSPDTQYF
12 | TRBJ2-2 | - | - | TRBV19 | TGTGCCAGTAGCGAGCCAACCGGGGAGCTGTTTTTT | CASSEPTGELFF
15 | TRBJ1-2 | - | - | TRBV28 | TGTGCCAGCAGTTTTGGTGGACAGCCTAACTATGGCTACACCTTC | CASSFGGQPNYGYTF